This T cell receptor (beta chain) appears in the sequencing data of a study of somatic mutations in cytotoxic T cells in rheumatoid arthritis. Study overall: It was right after diagnosis, before any treatment, that patient blood (roughly 30 ml EDTA) was drawn. General study points: Between rheumatoid arthritis patients and age-matched healthy controls, CD8+ T-cell clonality showed no significant difference. Exceedance of 20% of CD8+ cells by the largest CD8+ clone occurred in about an eighth of the 65 patients.

Concerning this clone: Its matching antigen is unknown.

Libraries were prepared by immunoSEQ multiplex PCR; TCRdb keeps only in-frame clonotypes and omits some of them. The sample includes just over 30,000 clones, roughly four fifths of them seen just once. Trimming took off 2 bases at V and 3 bases at J, with 9 bases between the two ends. CDR1 SGHVS and CDR2 FNYEAQ come from the germline V gene. This CDR3 spans 14 amino acids. The chain recombines TRBV7-6 with TRBJ2-3; perhaps TRBD1 as D (5 bases). This clonotype was sampled from an adult with rheumatoid arthritis. What was sequenced was CD8+ T cells sorted from blood. The CDR3 coding sequence is TGTGCCAGCAGCTTACGACCAGGGACAGATACGCAGTATTTT. Translation: CASSLRPGTDTQYF.